The 24 T cell receptor beta chains below come from one sample, sequenced in a study of shared clonotypes between healthy human individuals. Data came from immunoSEQ multiplex PCR; TCRdb stores just in-frame clones and leaves some out. The repertoire includes about 1.5 million clones, roughly 98% of them detected once, and 0.4% to 0.45% sits in the top ten. The specimen sequenced was naive CD4+ T cells sorted from blood. As for subset: CD45RA+ positively selected. These receptor sequences come from a man younger than 40 in good health.

This chain uses TRBV30 with TRBJ2-3, with TRBD2 matching 11 bases. Per the germline V gene, CDR1 is GTSNPN and CDR2 is SVGIG (reference sequence). Unmatched junction bases numbered 12, after V lost 7 bases and J lost 3 bases. The CDR3 consists of 16 residues. The CDR3 DNA reads as TGTGCCTCGAATCCACCGGGACTAGCGGCGACAGATACGCAGTATTTT. This sequence encodes CASNPPGLAATDTQYF.

This clone was detected only once. The rearrangement joins TRBV29-1 to TRBJ2-7; perhaps D is TRBD1 or TRBD2 (5 bases each). Germline V gene sequence: CDR1 SQVTM, CDR2 ANQGSEA. The CDR3 runs to 15 residues. The V and J ends lost 5 bases and 2 bases respectively, with 19 bases between them. In nucleotides, the CDR3 is TGCAGCGTTTTCATAACCAGGGACGGTACCTACGAGCAGTACTTC. It translates to CSVFITRDGTYEQYF.

The V call is TRBV14, the J call TRBJ2-3; 10 bases are shared with TRBD2. This CDR3 is 18 amino acids long. Per germline, CDR1 SGHDN and CDR2 FVKESK. The V gene end was trimmed by 3 bases and the J gene end by 5 bases; junction bases not matched to a gene: 14. CDR3 coding DNA: TGTGCCAGCAGCCATCTCAGACTAGCGGGTCCCTCTGAAGATACGCAGTATTTT. Residues: CASSHLRLAGPSEDTQYF.

The CDR3 spells CASSPRGSAGVIAEQFF. The CDR3 bases are TGCGCCAGCAGCCCAAGGGGATCGGCGGGAGTCATCGCTGAGCAGTTCTTC. This sequence joins TRBV4-3 and TRBJ2-1, with 7 nucleotides matching TRBD2. The trim removed 4 bases at V and 9 bases at J, leaving 18 bases unmatched. The CDR3 sequence is 17 residues long. Germline-derived CDR1 and CDR2 are LGHNA and YSLEER.

The rearrangement uses TRBV29-1 and TRBJ2-7; possible D gene TRBD2, 6 bases. The CDR3 covers 14 residues. Germline V lookup: CDR1 SQVTM, CDR2 ANQGSEA. V was cut by 3 bases and J by 0 bases, with 12 bases left in between. The CDR3 protein is CSVDGVADSYEQYF. The DNA for the CDR3 is TGCAGCGTTGATGGAGTAGCGGACTCCTACGAGCAGTACTTC.

The J gene is TRBJ1-1, the V gene TRBV5-5; 7 bases line up with TRBD1. Trimming took 6 bases from V and 4 from J; bases not matched to a gene: 9. This CDR3 spans 14 amino acids. Germline values: CDR1 SGHKS, CDR2 YYEKEE (reference sequence). The CDR3 is CASTPTGSSTEAFF. The CDR3 nucleotides are TGTGCCAGCACCCCGACAGGGTCCAGCACTGAAGCTTTCTTT.

The CDR3 DNA reads TGCAGCGTCAGACACCAAGAAATTTACAATGAGCAGTTCTTC. Protein sequence: CSVRHQEIYNEQFF. The chain is built from TRBV29-1 and TRBJ2-1; D not certain. Germline V gene sequence: CDR1 SQVTM, CDR2 ANQGSEA. V lost 6 bases and J 4 bases, leaving 16 bases between the germline ends. CDR3 size: 14 residues.

The rearrangement links TRBV7-3 to TRBJ2-1; tentatively, D is TRBD2 (5 bases). CDR1 is SGHTA, CDR2 FQGTGA, per germline. Trimming took 2 bases from V and 7 from J, leaving 12 bases between them. CDR3 length: 14 residues. Here the CDR3 reads CASSLPGRPNEQFF. Written as DNA, the CDR3 is TGTGCCAGCAGCTTACCGGGAAGGCCTAATGAGCAGTTCTTC. The variable domain in full, with the rest retrieved from reference TRBV7-3 and TRBJ2-1, is GAGVSQTPSNKVTEKGKYVELRCDPISGHTALYWYRQSLGQGPEFLIYFQGTGAADDSGLPNDRFFAVRPEGSVSTLKIQRTERGDSAVYLCASSLPGRPNEQFFGPGTRLTVL.

The chain is built from TRBV29-1 and TRBJ2-7; D is unresolved. This CDR3 spans 12 amino acids. Per germline, CDR1 SQVTM and CDR2 ANQGSEA. Trimming removed 4 bases from V and 5 bases from J, with 12 bases in between. The CDR3 reads CSVGRSWNEQYF. CDR3 DNA: TGCAGCGTTGGGCGAAGTTGGAACGAGCAGTACTTC.

This chain uses TRBV4-3 with TRBJ1-3, with D maybe TRBD1 (5 bases). This CDR3 is built from 15 residues. V was trimmed by 0 bases and J by 2 bases, leaving 8 bases between them. Germline loops: CDR1 LGHNA, CDR2 YSLEER. The CDR3 DNA is TGCGCCAGCAGCCAAGATCAGGGAACTGGAAACACCATATATTTT. Its translation: CASSQDQGTGNTIYF.

The J gene is TRBJ1-4, the V gene TRBV7-9; D unclear. V was pared by 4 bases and J by 1 base, with 22 bases between. There are 19 residues in the CDR3. CDR1 is SEHNR and CDR2 is FQNEAQ in the germline V gene (reference sequence). The CDR3: CASSSSSRLFRETNEKLFF. CDR3 bases: TGTGCCAGCAGCTCATCCAGCCGGTTGTTCCGAGAAACTAATGAAAAACTGTTTTTT.

The chain employs TRBV11-2 and TRBJ2-7; D is tentatively TRBD1 or TRBD2 (6 bases each). This CDR3 has 15 residues. Trimming removed 0 bases at V and 4 bases at J, with 13 bases between. Germline assignment: CDR1 SGHAT and CDR2 FQNNGV. The chain's CDR3 is CASSLELGGTYEQYF. In nucleotides, the CDR3 is TGTGCCAGCAGCTTAGAATTGGGGGGCACGTACGAGCAGTACTTC.

Worth noting for this clone: At the DNA level, this CDR3 is encoded by other sequences in the same sample as well. The rearrangement uses TRBV5-1 and TRBJ2-1; D might be TRBD2 (5 bases). V dropped 0 bases and J dropped 2 bases, with 9 bases sitting between them. CDR1 and CDR2 from the germline V gene are SGHRS and YFSETQ. There are 15 residues in the CDR3. The CDR3 nucleotides read TGCGCCAGCAGCTTGGTGAGCGGAACCTACAATGAGCAGTTCTTC. Residues: CASSLVSGTYNEQFF.

V is TRBV19 and J is TRBJ2-7; maybe TRBD2 (6 bases). Germline CDR1 reads LNHDA; CDR2 reads SQIVND (reference sequence). The length of the CDR3 is 11 residues. V lost 4 bases and J lost 9, with 10 bases in between. The CDR3 loop reads CASSSGTVQYF. The CDR3 region has the DNA TGTGCCAGTAGTAGCGGGACCGTGCAGTACTTC.

V and J are TRBV5-1 and TRBJ1-3; a weak D match, TRBD1 (5 bases). Germline-derived CDR1 and CDR2 are SGHRS and YFSETQ. The V end was cut by 0 bases, the J end by 0 bases, with 13 bases between. The CDR3 is 17 residues long. In nucleotides, the CDR3 is TGCGCCAGCAGCTTGGAGGGGCAGGGAGTCTCTGGAAACACCATATATTTT. Amino acid sequence: CASSLEGQGVSGNTIYF.

The genes are TRBV5-1 and TRBJ2-1; no definite D call. This CDR3 is 12 amino acids long. Germline CDR1 reads SGHRS; CDR2 reads YFSETQ. V was shortened by 5 bases and J by 15 bases, with 18 bases between the two germline ends. The CDR3 reads CASSSGPSSRFF. Written as DNA, the CDR3 is TGCGCCAGCAGTTCCGGGCCCTCGTCTCGGTTCTTC.

The CDR3 is CASRPGTSGSSRGQYF. Written as DNA, the CDR3 is TGTGCCAGCAGACCAGGGACTAGCGGGAGTTCTCGGGGGCAGTACTTC. The V gene is TRBV6-8, the J gene TRBJ2-7; 14 bases agree with TRBD2. V trimming: 6 bases; J trimming: 9 bases; junction bases outside the gene matches: 13. CDR1 and CDR2 from the germline V gene are MNHGY and SAAAGT. The CDR3 has 16 amino acids.

This chain links TRBV28 with TRBJ2-7; 8 nucleotides match TRBD1. Trimming cost V 6 bases and J 3 bases; bases outside gene matches: 10. Germline CDR1 reads MDHEN; CDR2 reads SYDVKM. This CDR3 contains 15 residues. The CDR3 nucleotides are TGTGCCAGCAGGACTACAGGGGGAAATTTCTACGAGCAGTACTTC. This encodes CASRTTGGNFYEQYF.

The chain couples TRBV6-1 to TRBJ2-1; D not resolved. Germline assignment: CDR1 MNHNS and CDR2 SASEGT. The CDR3 sequence is 15 residues long. The germline V and J ends were trimmed by 0 bases and 4 bases, with 10 bases remaining between them. This chain's CDR3 is CASSEALHSYNEQFF. For the CDR3, the DNA is TGTGCCAGCAGTGAAGCGCTTCACTCTTACAATGAGCAGTTCTTC.

V and J are TRBV21-1 and TRBJ2-1. TRBV21-1 is reported as a pseudogene. This CDR3 spans 15 amino acids. The CDR3 spells CASSKGGSLFNEQFF. The DNA of the CDR3 is TGTGCCAGCAGCAAAGGGGGTTCCCTATTCAATGAGCAGTTCTTC.

This chain joins TRBV14 and TRBJ2-7; D possibly uses TRBD1 or TRBD2 (5 bases each). Trimming took 2 bases from V and 4 from J, leaving 12 bases between them. The CDR3 is made up of 14 amino acids. Germline loops: CDR1 SGHDN, CDR2 FVKESK. CDR3 sequence reads: CASSQPREQYEQYF. CDR3 DNA: TGTGCCAGCAGCCAACCCAGGGAGCAATACGAGCAGTACTTC.

Turning to this clone: This CDR3 is also generated by other DNA sequences in the sample. The chain employs TRBV5-4 and TRBJ2-5, with 9 positions matching TRBD2. With 4 bases clipped from V and 5 bases from J, the junction kept 0 bases outside the gene matches. Germline CDR1 SGHNT, CDR2 YYREEE (reference sequence). This CDR3 contains 12 residues. Here the CDR3 DNA reads TGTGCCAGCAGCCTAGCGGGGGAGACCCAGTACTTC. Protein product: CASSLAGETQYF.

The rearrangement links TRBV4-3 to TRBJ1-5; no clear D. Trimming removed 2 bases at V and 7 bases at J, with 9 bases between. The germline CDR1 and CDR2 sequences are LGHNA and YSLEER. This CDR3 has 13 amino acids. CDR3 sequence (DNA): TGCGCCAGCAGCCAACAATTAAAGCAGCCCCAGCATTTT. This encodes CASSQQLKQPQHF.

The CDR3 region has the DNA TGCAGCGCCAAACCAGGATTAACCTACAATGAGCAGTTCTTC. Amino acid sequence: CSAKPGLTYNEQFF. The rearrangement joins TRBV29-1 to TRBJ2-1; D unresolved. There are 14 residues in the CDR3. Germline V lookup: CDR1 SQVTM, CDR2 ANQGSEA. Trimming took 7 bases from V and 2 from J, leaving 15 bases between them.